This TCR beta chain was recovered during a study of blood T cell repertoires in COVID-19. In the study overall: COVID-19 samples from acute and convalescent phases originated in the United States, Italy and Spain. T cells, B-cell-depleted T cells, or PBMCs provided the cDNA or gDNA that served as material.

In the original analysis: Counts of nucleated cells, estimated from reference gene primer amplification, were obtained. TCRdb's copy holds only in-frame clones and misses some; the assay was immunoSEQ multiplex PCR. V, J and clone size are taken as reported in that table, and D and trimming were inferred from the DNA itself. The profile shows 150,000 or so clones, around 73% of them singletons. Germline loops: CDR1 SGDLS, CDR2 YYNGEE. This CDR3 is 15 amino acids long. Trimming left V 4 bases short and J 6 bases short, with 14 bases between. This sequence joins TRBV9 and TRBJ1-6; no reliable D call. The sequence was obtained from a woman between 50 and 59 years old with active or convalescent COVID-19. The sample comprised peripheral blood. CDR3 residues: CASSPEEGLNSPLHF. DNA for the CDR3: TGTGCCAGCAGCCCGGAGGAGGGTCTTAATTCACCCCTCCACTTT.